This entry features one TCR beta chain sequence. Trimming left V 7 bases short and J 0 bases short, with 12 bases between. CDR1 SNHLY and CDR2 FYNNEI come from the germline V gene. The CDR3 totals 14 residues. The sample comes from a study of control samples from healthy donors and cancer patients. Sequenced by immunoSEQ multiplex PCR; TCRdb stores in-frame clones only, minus some. The sample lists roughly 170,000 clones, over 80% seen once, with 1.4% to 1.5% in the top ten. The sequencing input was blood. The source of this sequence is a man between 18 and 29 years old in good health. The chain joins TRBV2 to TRBJ1-1; a possible D gene is TRBD1 (6 bases). The CDR3 is CASTITGMNTEAFF. The DNA of the CDR3 is TGTGCCAGCACCATTACAGGGATGAACACTGAAGCTTTCTTT.